The clone carrying this TCR beta chain was detected many times. No antigen is known for it. RNA transcripts yielded amplified TCR beta CDR3 regions. The HTBI primer set drove a first-round RT-PCR of the TCR CDR3. MiXCR, run by TCRdb on the multiplex PCR reads, gives a single entry per CDR3 protein. The sample has under 400,000 distinct CDR3 sequences; 15% to 19% are singletons. Clinical symptoms, serum thyroxine, TRAb, thyroid ultrasound and orbital computed tomography informed diagnoses. Using around 10 ml of fresh peripheral blood, PBMCs were prepared. The sample is drawn from a study of T cells in Graves' hyperthyroidism and ophthalmopathy. Study outcomes and limitations: Ophthalmopathy was distinguished from stable hyperthyroidism by 13 V-J signatures. Most clonotypes that expanded in the thyroid above 0.001 also showed up in blood.

The CDR3 totals 12 residues. V was shortened by 7 bases and J by 6 bases, with 13 bases between the two germline ends. Germline V gene sequence: CDR1 SGHRS, CDR2 YFSETQ. The clonotype comes from a woman aged 18-29 years with Graves' hyperthyroidism that later progressed to Graves' ophthalmopathy. The sequencing sample was made of blood. This rearrangement joins TRBV5-1 to TRBJ1-2, with no clear D. DNA of the CDR3: TGCGCCAGCGCGCCAGAATCAGATGGCTACACCTTC. This encodes CASAPESDGYTF.